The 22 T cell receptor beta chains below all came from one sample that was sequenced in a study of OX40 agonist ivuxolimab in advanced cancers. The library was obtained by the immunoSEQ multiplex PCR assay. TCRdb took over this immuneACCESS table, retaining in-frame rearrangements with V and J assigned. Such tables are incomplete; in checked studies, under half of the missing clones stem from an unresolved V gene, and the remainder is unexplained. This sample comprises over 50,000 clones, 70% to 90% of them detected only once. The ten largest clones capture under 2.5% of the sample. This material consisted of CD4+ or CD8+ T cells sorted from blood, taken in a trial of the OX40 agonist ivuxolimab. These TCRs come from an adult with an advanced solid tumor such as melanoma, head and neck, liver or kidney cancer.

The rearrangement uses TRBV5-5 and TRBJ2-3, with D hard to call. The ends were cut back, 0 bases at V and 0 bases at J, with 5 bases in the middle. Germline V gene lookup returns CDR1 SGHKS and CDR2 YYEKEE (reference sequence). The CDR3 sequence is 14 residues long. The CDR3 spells CASSLATSTDTQYF. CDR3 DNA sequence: TGTGCCAGCAGCTTGGCAACTAGCACAGATACGCAGTATTTT.

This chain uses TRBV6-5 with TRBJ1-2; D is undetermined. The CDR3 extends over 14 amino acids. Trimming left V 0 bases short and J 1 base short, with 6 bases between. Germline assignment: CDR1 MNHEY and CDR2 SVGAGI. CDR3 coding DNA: TGTGCCAGCAGTTACTCGAGGAATAACTATGGCTACACCTTC. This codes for CASSYSRNNYGYTF.

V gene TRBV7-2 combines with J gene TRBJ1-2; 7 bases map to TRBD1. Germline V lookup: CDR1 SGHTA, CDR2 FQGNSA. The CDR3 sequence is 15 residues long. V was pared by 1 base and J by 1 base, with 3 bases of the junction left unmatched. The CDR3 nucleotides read TGTGCCAGCAGCTTAGTCCCAGGGGGTAACTATGGCTACACCTTC. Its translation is CASSLVPGGNYGYTF.

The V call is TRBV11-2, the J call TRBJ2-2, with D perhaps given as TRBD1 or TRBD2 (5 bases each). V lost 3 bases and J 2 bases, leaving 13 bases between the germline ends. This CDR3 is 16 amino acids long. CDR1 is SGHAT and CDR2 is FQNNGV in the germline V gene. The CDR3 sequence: CASSLSTGRNTGELFF. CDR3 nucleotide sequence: TGTGCCAGCAGCTTGTCTACGGGACGTAACACCGGGGAGCTGTTTTTT.

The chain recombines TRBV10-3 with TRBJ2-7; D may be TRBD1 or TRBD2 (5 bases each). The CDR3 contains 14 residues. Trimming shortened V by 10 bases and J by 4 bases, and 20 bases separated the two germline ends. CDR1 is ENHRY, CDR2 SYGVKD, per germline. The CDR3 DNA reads TGTGCCACCGCAATAAGGGACGGTGGTTACGAGCAGTACTTC. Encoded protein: CATAIRDGGYEQYF.

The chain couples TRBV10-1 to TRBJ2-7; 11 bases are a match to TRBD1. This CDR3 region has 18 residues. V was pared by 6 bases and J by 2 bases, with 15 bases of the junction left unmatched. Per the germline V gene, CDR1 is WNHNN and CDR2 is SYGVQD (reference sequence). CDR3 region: CASRLTGTGGLFPYEQYF. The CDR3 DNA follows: TGCGCCAGCAGGTTAACCGGGACAGGGGGACTTTTCCCCTACGAGCAGTACTTC.

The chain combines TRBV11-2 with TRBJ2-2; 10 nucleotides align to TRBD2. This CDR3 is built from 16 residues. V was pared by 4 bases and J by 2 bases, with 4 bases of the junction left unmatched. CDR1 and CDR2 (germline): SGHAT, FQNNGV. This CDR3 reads CASSYLAGDNTGELFF. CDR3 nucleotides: TGTGCCAGCAGCTACCTAGCGGGAGACAACACCGGGGAGCTGTTTTTT. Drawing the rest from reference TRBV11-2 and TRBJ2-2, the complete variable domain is EAGVAQSPRYKIIEKRQSVAFWCNPISGHATLYWYQQILGQGPKLLIQFQNNGVVDDSQLPKDRFSAERLKGVDSTLKIQPAKLEDSAVYLCASSYLAGDNTGELFFGEGSRLTVL.

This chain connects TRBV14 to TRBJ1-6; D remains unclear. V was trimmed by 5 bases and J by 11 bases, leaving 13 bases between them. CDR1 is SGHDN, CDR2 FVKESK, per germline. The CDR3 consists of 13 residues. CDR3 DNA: TGTGCCAGCAGCAACGAAGTAAGAACACCCCTCCACTTT. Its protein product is CASSNEVRTPLHF.

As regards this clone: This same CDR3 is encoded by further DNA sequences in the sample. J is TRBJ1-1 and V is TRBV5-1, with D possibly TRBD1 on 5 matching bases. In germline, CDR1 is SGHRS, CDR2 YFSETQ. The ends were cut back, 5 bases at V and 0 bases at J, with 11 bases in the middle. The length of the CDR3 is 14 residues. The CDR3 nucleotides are TGCGCCAGCAGGCTCCAGGGCTTGAACACTGAAGCTTTCTTT. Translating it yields CASRLQGLNTEAFF.

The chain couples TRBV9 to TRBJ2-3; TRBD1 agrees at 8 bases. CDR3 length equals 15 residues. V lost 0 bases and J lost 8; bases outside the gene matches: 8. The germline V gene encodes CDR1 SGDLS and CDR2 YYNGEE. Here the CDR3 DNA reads TGTGCCAGCAGCGTAGCTACAGGGGGGCGAGGTACGCAGTATTTT. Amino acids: CASSVATGGRGTQYF.

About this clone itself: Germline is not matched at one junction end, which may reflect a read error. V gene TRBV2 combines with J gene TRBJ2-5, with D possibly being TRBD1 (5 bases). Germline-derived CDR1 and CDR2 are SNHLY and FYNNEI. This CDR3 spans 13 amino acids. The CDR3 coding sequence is TGTGCCAGCAGAGGGGAAATCCAAGAGGCCCAGTACTTC. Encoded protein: CASRGEIQEAQYF.

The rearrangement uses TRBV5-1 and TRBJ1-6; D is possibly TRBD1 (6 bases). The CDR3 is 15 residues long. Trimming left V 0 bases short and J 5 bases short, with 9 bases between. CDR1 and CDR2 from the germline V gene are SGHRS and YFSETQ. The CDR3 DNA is TGCGCCAGCAGCTTGGAGGGGGGAGATAATTCACCCCTCCACTTT. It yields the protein CASSLEGGDNSPLHF. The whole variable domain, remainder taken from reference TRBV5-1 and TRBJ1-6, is KAGVTQTPRYLIKTRGQQVTLSCSPISGHRSVSWYQQTPGQGLQFLFEYFSETQRNKGNFPGRFSGRQFSNSRSEMNVSTLELGDSALYLCASSLEGGDNSPLHFGNGTRLTVT.

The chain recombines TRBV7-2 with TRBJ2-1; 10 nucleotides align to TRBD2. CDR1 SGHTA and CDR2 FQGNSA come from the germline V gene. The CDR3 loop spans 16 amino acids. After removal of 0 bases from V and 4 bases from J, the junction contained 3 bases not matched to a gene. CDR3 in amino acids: CASSLALAGVYNEQFF. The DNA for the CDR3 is TGTGCCAGCAGCTTAGCGCTAGCGGGAGTTTACAATGAGCAGTTCTTC.

DNA for the CDR3: TGCGCCAGCAGCTTGCAGTCTCCTGACCGAGATACGCAGTATTTT. As protein: CASSLQSPDRDTQYF. The chain uses TRBV5-1 and TRBJ2-3; D call uncertain. The CDR3 length is 15 residues. CDR1 and CDR2 from the germline V gene are SGHRS and YFSETQ. Trimming left V 1 base short and J 5 bases short, with 14 bases between. The whole variable domain, remainder taken from reference TRBV5-1 and TRBJ2-3, is KAGVTQTPRYLIKTRGQQVTLSCSPISGHRSVSWYQQTPGQGLQFLFEYFSETQRNKGNFPGRFSGRQFSNSRSEMNVSTLELGDSALYLCASSLQSPDRDTQYFGPGTRLTVL.

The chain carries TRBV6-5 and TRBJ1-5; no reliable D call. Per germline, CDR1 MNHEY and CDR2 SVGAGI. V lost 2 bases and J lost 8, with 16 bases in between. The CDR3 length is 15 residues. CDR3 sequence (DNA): TGTGCCAGCAGTTACGCTCCCCGAAGCGGGGAGCCCCAGCATTTT. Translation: CASSYAPRSGEPQHF.

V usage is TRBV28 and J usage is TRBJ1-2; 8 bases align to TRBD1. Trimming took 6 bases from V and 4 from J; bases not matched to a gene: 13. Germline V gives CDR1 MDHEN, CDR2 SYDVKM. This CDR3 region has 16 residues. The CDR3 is CASSYIGQGYRYGYTF. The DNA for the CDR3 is TGTGCCAGCAGCTACATAGGACAGGGTTATCGCTATGGCTACACCTTC.

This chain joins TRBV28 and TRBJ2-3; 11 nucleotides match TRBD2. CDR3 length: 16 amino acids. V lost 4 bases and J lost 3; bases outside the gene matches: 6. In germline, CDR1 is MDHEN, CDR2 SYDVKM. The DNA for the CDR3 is TGTGCCAGCAGTTCTAGCGGGGGGTACAGGACAGATACGCAGTATTTT. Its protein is CASSSSGGYRTDTQYF.

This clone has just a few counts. This CDR3 reads CASSKLGQTEAFF. CDR3 in DNA: TGTGCCAGCAGCAAATTGGGACAGACTGAAGCTTTCTTT. The V gene is TRBV7-9, the J gene TRBJ1-1; 7 bases agree with TRBD1. Germline-derived CDR1 and CDR2 are SEHNR and FQNEAQ (reference sequence). This CDR3 is built from 13 residues. V shed 5 bases, J shed 5 bases, and the junction held 5 bases outside the gene matches.

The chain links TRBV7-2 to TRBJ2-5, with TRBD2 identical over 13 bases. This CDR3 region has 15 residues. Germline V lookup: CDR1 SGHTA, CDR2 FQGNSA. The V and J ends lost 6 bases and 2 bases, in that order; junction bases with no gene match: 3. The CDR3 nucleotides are TGTGCCAGCAGTCGGACTAGCGGGGGTCAAGAGACCCAGTACTTC. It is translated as CASSRTSGGQETQYF. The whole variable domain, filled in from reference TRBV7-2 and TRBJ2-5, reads GAGVSQSPSNKVTEKGKDVELRCDPISGHTALYWYRQSLGQGLEFLIYFQGNSAPDKSGLPSDRFSAERTGGSVSTLTIQRTQQEDSAVYLCASSRTSGGQETQYFGPGTRLLVL.

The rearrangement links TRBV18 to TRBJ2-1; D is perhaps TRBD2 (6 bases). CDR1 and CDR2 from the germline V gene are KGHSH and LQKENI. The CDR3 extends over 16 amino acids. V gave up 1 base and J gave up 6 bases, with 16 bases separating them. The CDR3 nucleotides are TGTGCCAGCTCACCACTTGGGTCCGGGAGTGTCAATGAGCAGTTCTTC. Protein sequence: CASSPLGSGSVNEQFF.

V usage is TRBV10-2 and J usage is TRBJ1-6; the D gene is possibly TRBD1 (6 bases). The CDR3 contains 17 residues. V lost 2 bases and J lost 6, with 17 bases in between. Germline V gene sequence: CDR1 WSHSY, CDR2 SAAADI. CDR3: CASSEMGQRISNSPLHF. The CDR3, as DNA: TGCGCCAGCAGTGAGATGGGACAACGTATAAGTAATTCACCCCTCCACTTT.

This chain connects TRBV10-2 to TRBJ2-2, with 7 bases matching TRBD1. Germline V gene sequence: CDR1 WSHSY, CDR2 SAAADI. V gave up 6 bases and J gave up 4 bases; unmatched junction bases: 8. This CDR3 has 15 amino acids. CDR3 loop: CASSRQGFGTGELFF. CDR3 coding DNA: TGCGCCAGCAGCCGACAGGGTTTTGGCACCGGGGAGCTGTTTTTT.